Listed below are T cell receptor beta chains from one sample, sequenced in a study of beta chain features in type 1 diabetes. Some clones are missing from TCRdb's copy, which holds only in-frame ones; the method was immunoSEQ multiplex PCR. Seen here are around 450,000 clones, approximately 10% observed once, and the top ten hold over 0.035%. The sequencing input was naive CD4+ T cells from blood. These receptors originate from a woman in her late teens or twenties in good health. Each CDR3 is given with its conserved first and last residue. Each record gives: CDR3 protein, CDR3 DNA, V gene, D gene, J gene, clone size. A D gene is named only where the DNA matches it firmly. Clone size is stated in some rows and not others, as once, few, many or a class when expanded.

CASSWDSWETQYF | TGTGCCAGCAGTTGGGACTCCTGGGAGACCCAGTACTTC | TRBV27 | NA | TRBJ2-5 | few
CASSYREGLETQYF | TGTGCCAGCAGCTACAGGGAAGGGCTAGAGACCCAGTACTTC | TRBV11-3 | NA | TRBJ2-5 | NA
CASSSGRDTQYF | TGTGCCAGCAGCTCCGGAAGAGATACGCAGTATTTT | TRBV7-9 | NA | TRBJ2-3 | NA
CASSLGSGGTDTQYF | TGTGCCAGCAGCTTAGGTAGCGGGGGCACAGATACGCAGTATTTT | TRBV7-9 | TRBD2 | TRBJ2-3 | NA
CATKTTGLNTEAFF | TGTGCCACCAAAACGACAGGGTTGAACACTGAAGCTTTCTTT | TRBV19 | TRBD1 | TRBJ1-1 | NA
CASSRPGGGTGGKLFF | TGTGCCAGCAGCCGGCCGGGCGGAGGGACAGGGGGAAAACTGTTTTTT | TRBV5-4 | TRBD1 | TRBJ1-4 | few
CSVHSGPINLYGYTF | TGCAGCGTCCACTCAGGGCCCATCAACCTTTATGGCTACACCTTC | TRBV29-1 | NA | TRBJ1-2 | NA
CASSRTSGRNEQYF | TGTGCCAGCAGCAGGACTAGCGGGAGGAACGAGCAGTACTTC | TRBV2 | TRBD2 | TRBJ2-7 | few
CSVVGQANTGELFF | TGCAGCGTCGTGGGACAGGCAAACACCGGGGAGCTGTTTTTT | TRBV29-1 | TRBD1 | TRBJ2-2 | NA
CASSQARTGEGYTF | TGCGCCAGCAGCCAAGCCCGGACAGGGGAGGGCTACACCTTC | TRBV4-3 | TRBD1 | TRBJ1-2 | NA
CASSRDKNYGYTF | TGCGCCAGCAGCCGGGACAAGAACTATGGCTACACCTTC | TRBV4-1 | NA | TRBJ1-2 | NA
CASSLQGMANYGYTF | TGCGCCAGCAGCCTCCAAGGGATGGCTAACTATGGCTACACCTTC | TRBV4-3 | NA | TRBJ1-2 | few
CASSVGGGGYQETQYF | TGTGCCAGCAGCGTAGGAGGCGGGGGGTACCAAGAGACCCAGTACTTC | TRBV9 | TRBD2 | TRBJ2-5 | NA
CSVEEGAGREAFF | TGCAGCGTTGAAGAGGGGGCAGGCAGGGAAGCTTTCTTT | TRBV29-1 | NA | TRBJ1-1 | NA
CATSRTGTSGFQYF | TGTGCCACCAGCAGAACCGGGACTAGCGGGTTTCAATACTTC | TRBV15 | TRBD2 | TRBJ2-7 | few
CASSAAVSGSYNEQFF | TGTGCTAGCAGCGCCGCGGTTAGCGGGTCCTACAATGAGCAGTTCTTC | TRBV7-7 | TRBD2 | TRBJ2-1 | NA